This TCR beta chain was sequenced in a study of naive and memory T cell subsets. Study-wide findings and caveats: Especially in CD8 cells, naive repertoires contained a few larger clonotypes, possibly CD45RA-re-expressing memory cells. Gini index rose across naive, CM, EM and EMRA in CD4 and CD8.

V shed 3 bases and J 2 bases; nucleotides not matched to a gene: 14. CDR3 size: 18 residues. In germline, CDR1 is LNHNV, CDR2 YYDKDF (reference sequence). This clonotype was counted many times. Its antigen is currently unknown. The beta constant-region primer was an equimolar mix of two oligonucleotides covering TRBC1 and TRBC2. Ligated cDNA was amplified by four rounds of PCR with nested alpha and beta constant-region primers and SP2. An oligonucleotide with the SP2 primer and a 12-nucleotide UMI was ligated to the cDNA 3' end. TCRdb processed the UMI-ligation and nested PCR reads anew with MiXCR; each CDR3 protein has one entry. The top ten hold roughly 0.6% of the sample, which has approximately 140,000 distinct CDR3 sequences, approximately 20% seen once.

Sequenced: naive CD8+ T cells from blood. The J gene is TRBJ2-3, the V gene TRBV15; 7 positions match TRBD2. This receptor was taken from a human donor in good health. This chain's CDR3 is CATSRSKREGLVTDTQYF. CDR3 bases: TGTGCCACCAGCAGGAGTAAGAGGGAGGGCCTGGTCACAGATACGCAGTATTTT.